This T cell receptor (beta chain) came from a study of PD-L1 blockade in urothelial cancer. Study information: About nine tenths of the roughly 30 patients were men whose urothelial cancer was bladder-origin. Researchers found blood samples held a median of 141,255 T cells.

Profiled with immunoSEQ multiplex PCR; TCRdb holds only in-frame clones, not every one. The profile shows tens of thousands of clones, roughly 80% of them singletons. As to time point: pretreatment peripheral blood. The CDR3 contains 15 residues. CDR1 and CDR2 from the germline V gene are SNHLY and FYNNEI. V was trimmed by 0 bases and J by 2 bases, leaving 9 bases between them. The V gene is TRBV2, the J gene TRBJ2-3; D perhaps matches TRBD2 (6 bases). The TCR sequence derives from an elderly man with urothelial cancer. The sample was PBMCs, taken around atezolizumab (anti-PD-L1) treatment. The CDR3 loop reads CASSEAGTPTDTQYF. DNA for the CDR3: TGTGCCAGCAGTGAAGCGGGGACTCCCACAGATACGCAGTATTTT.